This is a list of T cell receptor beta chains from one sample in a study of blood T cell repertoires in COVID-19. Using immunoSEQ multiplex PCR, the repertoire was profiled, and TCRdb retains in-frame clones only, with some absent. The sample lists some 80,000 clones, 65% to 85% occurring once. The sample taken for sequencing was peripheral blood. These receptors originate from a man aged 55 to 69 with active or convalescent COVID-19. Both conserved end residues are part of each CDR3. The order of the fields is CDR3 protein, CDR3 DNA, D gene, V gene, clone size, J gene. D genes are given only for firm matches. Some rows have no size entry. The others give once, few or many, or a class for an expanded clone.

CDR3aa: CASSKETGGDEQYF
CDR3nt: TGTGCCAGTAGTAAGGAGACAGGGGGCGACGAGCAGTACTTC
d_gene: TRBD1
v_gene: TRBV19
abundance: NA
j_gene: TRBJ2-7

CDR3aa: CASSYSPGGVNGYTF
CDR3nt: TGTGCCAGCAGTTACTCCCCAGGGGGCGTTAATGGCTACACCTTC
d_gene: TRBD1
v_gene: TRBV6-5
abundance: NA
j_gene: TRBJ1-2

CDR3aa: CASSSSGGSYNEQFF
CDR3nt: TGTGCCAGCAGCTCTAGCGGGGGCTCCTACAATGAGCAGTTCTTC
d_gene: TRBD2
v_gene: TRBV11-1
abundance: NA
j_gene: TRBJ2-1

CDR3aa: CASSPQSSTEAFF
CDR3nt: TGTGCCAGCTCACCACAATCCAGCACTGAAGCTTTCTTT
d_gene: NA
v_gene: TRBV18
abundance: few
j_gene: TRBJ1-1

CDR3aa: CASSFGSSRSSYNEQFF
CDR3nt: TGTGCCAGCAGTTTCGGGTCTAGCCGCAGCTCCTACAATGAGCAGTTCTTC
d_gene: NA
v_gene: TRBV27
abundance: NA
j_gene: TRBJ2-1

CDR3aa: CASSRGLSPTNEKLFF
CDR3nt: TGTGCCAGCAGTCGGGGACTGTCTCCCACTAATGAAAAACTGTTTTTT
d_gene: NA
v_gene: TRBV27
abundance: NA
j_gene: TRBJ1-4

CDR3aa: CASSTTSRMAAGNTIYF
CDR3nt: TGTGCCAGTAGTACGACGTCTCGAATGGCGGCTGGAAACACCATATATTTT
d_gene: NA
v_gene: TRBV19
abundance: NA
j_gene: TRBJ1-3

CDR3aa: CSVATGYGNYGYTF
CDR3nt: TGCAGCGTCGCCACAGGGTACGGAAACTATGGCTACACCTTC
d_gene: NA
v_gene: TRBV29-1
abundance: few
j_gene: TRBJ1-2

CDR3aa: CASSVRQDSYNEQFF
CDR3nt: TGTGCCAGCAGCGTGAGACAGGACTCCTACAATGAGCAGTTCTTC
d_gene: NA
v_gene: TRBV9
abundance: once
j_gene: TRBJ2-1

CDR3aa: CASSLAQIAGGSTGELFF
CDR3nt: TGTGCCAGCAGCTTAGCGCAAATAGCGGGGGGCTCCACCGGGGAGCTGTTTTTT
d_gene: TRBD2
v_gene: TRBV7-8
abundance: NA
j_gene: TRBJ2-2

CDR3aa: CASSVVAGANGEAFF
CDR3nt: TGTGCCAGCAGCGTAGTGGCAGGGGCGAATGGTGAAGCTTTCTTT
d_gene: NA
v_gene: TRBV9
abundance: NA
j_gene: TRBJ1-1

CDR3aa: CSASSTANEKLFF
CDR3nt: TGCAGTGCTAGTTCTACAGCTAATGAAAAACTGTTTTTT
d_gene: NA
v_gene: TRBV20-1
abundance: NA
j_gene: TRBJ1-4

CDR3aa: CASSLQGARGDTQYF
CDR3nt: TGTGCCAGCAGCCTACAGGGGGCGCGAGGAGATACGCAGTATTTT
d_gene: TRBD1
v_gene: TRBV6-5
abundance: NA
j_gene: TRBJ2-3

CDR3aa: CASSESAGQGSSGYTF
CDR3nt: TGTGCCAGCAGCGAATCCGCCGGACAGGGGTCGAGTGGCTACACCTTC
d_gene: TRBD1
v_gene: TRBV9
abundance: NA
j_gene: TRBJ1-2

CDR3aa: CASRLQGSSYEQYF
CDR3nt: TGTGCCAGCAGGCTTCAGGGGTCCTCCTACGAGCAGTACTTC
d_gene: NA
v_gene: TRBV7-2
abundance: NA
j_gene: TRBJ2-7

CDR3aa: CASSLSGGGAPYEQYF
CDR3nt: TGTGCCAGCAGTTTATCGGGCGGGGGGGCTCCCTACGAGCAGTACTTC
d_gene: TRBD2
v_gene: TRBV27
abundance: NA
j_gene: TRBJ2-7

CDR3aa: CASSDRFQANYGYTF
CDR3nt: TGTGCCAGCAGTGACAGGTTTCAAGCTAACTATGGCTACACCTTC
d_gene: NA
v_gene: TRBV6-2/TRBV6-3
abundance: NA
j_gene: TRBJ1-2

CDR3aa: CASSLRLAGATDTQYF
CDR3nt: TGTGCCAGCAGCCTTCGACTAGCGGGGGCGACAGATACGCAGTATTTT
d_gene: TRBD2
v_gene: TRBV11-1
abundance: NA
j_gene: TRBJ2-3

CDR3aa: CASRETGGLGSNQPQHF
CDR3nt: TGTGCCAGCAGGGAGACAGGGGGTCTGGGGAGCAATCAGCCCCAGCATTTT
d_gene: TRBD1
v_gene: TRBV2
abundance: NA
j_gene: TRBJ1-5

CDR3aa: CASSENGGDEQYF
CDR3nt: TGTGCCAGCAGTGAAAACGGGGGGGACGAGCAGTACTTC
d_gene: TRBD2
v_gene: TRBV2
abundance: NA
j_gene: TRBJ2-7

CDR3aa: CASSARDNNSPLHF
CDR3nt: TGTGCCAGTAGTGCCCGGGACAATAATTCACCCCTCCACTTT
d_gene: NA
v_gene: TRBV19
abundance: many
j_gene: TRBJ1-6

CDR3aa: CASSLALLAGPSYNEQFF
CDR3nt: TGTGCCAGCAGCTTAGCGCTGCTAGCGGGCCCTTCCTACAATGAGCAGTTCTTC
d_gene: TRBD2
v_gene: TRBV7-9
abundance: NA
j_gene: TRBJ2-1

CDR3aa: CASSQAGQGSSPLHF
CDR3nt: TGCGCCAGCAGCCAAGCCGGACAGGGTAGTTCACCCCTCCACTTT
d_gene: TRBD1
v_gene: TRBV4-3
abundance: NA
j_gene: TRBJ1-6

CDR3aa: CASGGGGTNTGELFF
CDR3nt: TGTGCCAGCGGGGGGGGCGGGACGAACACCGGGGAGCTGTTTTTT
d_gene: NA
v_gene: TRBV6-5
abundance: NA
j_gene: TRBJ2-2

CDR3aa: CASSHSQIRQETQYF
CDR3nt: TGTGCCAGCAGCCACTCACAGATTCGACAAGAGACCCAGTACTTC
d_gene: NA
v_gene: TRBV5-8
abundance: once
j_gene: TRBJ2-5

CDR3aa: CASTPRVGGITEAFF
CDR3nt: TGTGCCAGCACTCCAAGGGTGGGGGGGATCACTGAAGCTTTCTTT
d_gene: NA
v_gene: TRBV6-6
abundance: few
j_gene: TRBJ1-1

CDR3aa: CASSFGRGAQETQYF
CDR3nt: TGTGCCAGCAGCTTCGGGCGGGGGGCTCAAGAGACCCAGTACTTC
d_gene: TRBD2
v_gene: TRBV13
abundance: NA
j_gene: TRBJ2-5

CDR3aa: CASSLKGALGTEAFF
CDR3nt: TGTGCCAGCAGCTTAAAGGGGGCGCTCGGCACTGAAGCTTTCTTT
d_gene: TRBD1
v_gene: TRBV11-3
abundance: NA
j_gene: TRBJ1-1

CDR3aa: CASSLEGQGSGEQYF
CDR3nt: TGTGCCAGCAGCTTAGAGGGACAGGGGTCCGGCGAGCAGTACTTC
d_gene: TRBD1
v_gene: TRBV7-6
abundance: NA
j_gene: TRBJ2-7

CDR3aa: CASSLGQLLAGGLTDTQYF
CDR3nt: TGCGCCAGCAGCTTGGGTCAACTGCTAGCGGGGGGCCTGACAGATACGCAGTATTTT
d_gene: TRBD2
v_gene: TRBV5-1
abundance: NA
j_gene: TRBJ2-3

CDR3aa: CASSLTSSESEAFF
CDR3nt: TGTGCCAGCAGCTTAACGAGCAGCGAAAGTGAAGCTTTCTTT
d_gene: NA
v_gene: TRBV7-3
abundance: NA
j_gene: TRBJ1-1

CDR3aa: CASSLGAGAGYTF
CDR3nt: TGTGCCAGCAGCTTAGGGGCGGGAGCTGGCTACACCTTC
d_gene: NA
v_gene: TRBV7-9
abundance: NA
j_gene: TRBJ1-2

CDR3aa: CASSHPRLRDEKLFF
CDR3nt: TGTGCCAGTAGTCACCCCAGGCTCAGGGATGAAAAACTGTTTTTT
d_gene: NA
v_gene: TRBV19
abundance: NA
j_gene: TRBJ1-4

CDR3aa: CAISPGGWTEAFF
CDR3nt: TGTGCCATCAGTCCAGGGGGTTGGACTGAAGCTTTCTTT
d_gene: TRBD1
v_gene: TRBV10-3
abundance: NA
j_gene: TRBJ1-1

CDR3aa: CSASPGQGTYEAFF
CDR3nt: TGCAGTGCTAGTCCGGGACAGGGGACCTATGAAGCTTTCTTT
d_gene: TRBD1
v_gene: TRBV20-1
abundance: NA
j_gene: TRBJ1-1

CDR3aa: CASSLQGDSNQPQHF
CDR3nt: TGCGCCAGCAGCTTACAGGGGGATAGCAATCAGCCCCAGCATTTT
d_gene: TRBD1
v_gene: TRBV5-1
abundance: NA
j_gene: TRBJ1-5

CDR3aa: CASSARGGLQTDTQYF
CDR3nt: TGTGCCAGTAGCGCGCGGGGGGGCCTACAGACAGATACGCAGTATTTT
d_gene: TRBD2
v_gene: TRBV19
abundance: once
j_gene: TRBJ2-3

CDR3aa: CASSGQGNQPQHF
CDR3nt: TGTGCCAGCAGTGGACAGGGGAATCAGCCCCAGCATTTT
d_gene: TRBD1
v_gene: TRBV12-3/TRBV12-4
abundance: NA
j_gene: TRBJ1-5

CDR3aa: CASRRQGTSNQPQHF
CDR3nt: TGTGCCAGCAGAAGACAGGGTACAAGCAATCAGCCCCAGCATTTT
d_gene: TRBD1
v_gene: TRBV28
abundance: NA
j_gene: TRBJ1-5

CDR3aa: CAWSRDREYEQYF
CDR3nt: TGTGCCTGGAGTCGGGACAGGGAGTACGAGCAGTACTTC
d_gene: TRBD1
v_gene: TRBV30
abundance: NA
j_gene: TRBJ2-7

CDR3aa: CASSPPGGEKLFF
CDR3nt: TGTGCCAGCAGCCCACCAGGGGGTGAAAAACTGTTTTTT
d_gene: TRBD1
v_gene: TRBV3-1/TRBV3-2
abundance: NA
j_gene: TRBJ1-4

CDR3aa: CASSQKGLAGVVEQFF
CDR3nt: TGCGCCAGCAGCCAGAAGGGACTAGCGGGGGTGGTTGAGCAGTTCTTC
d_gene: TRBD2
v_gene: TRBV4-1
abundance: NA
j_gene: TRBJ2-1

CDR3aa: CASSPQGTGAEAFF
CDR3nt: TGTGCCAGCAGCCCACAGGGGACAGGAGCTGAAGCTTTCTTT
d_gene: TRBD1
v_gene: TRBV3-1/TRBV3-2
abundance: NA
j_gene: TRBJ1-1

CDR3aa: CASSQAGGSYTGELFF
CDR3nt: TGTGCCAGCAGCCAAGCGGGCGGGTCCTACACCGGGGAGCTGTTTTTT
d_gene: NA
v_gene: TRBV3-1/TRBV3-2
abundance: once
j_gene: TRBJ2-2